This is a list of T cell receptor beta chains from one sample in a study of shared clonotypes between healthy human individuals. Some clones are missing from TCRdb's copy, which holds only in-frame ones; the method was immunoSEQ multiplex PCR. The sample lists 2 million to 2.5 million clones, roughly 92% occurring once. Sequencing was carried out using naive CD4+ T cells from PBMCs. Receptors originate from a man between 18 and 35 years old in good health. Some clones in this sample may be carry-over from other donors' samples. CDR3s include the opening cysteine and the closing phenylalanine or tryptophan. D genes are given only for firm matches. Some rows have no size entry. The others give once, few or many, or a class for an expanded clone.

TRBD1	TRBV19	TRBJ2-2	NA	TGTGCCAGTAGAGACCAGGACAGGGGTTTCACCGGGGAGCTGTTTTTT	CASRDQDRGFTGELFF
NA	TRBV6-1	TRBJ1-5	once	TGTGCCAGCACTAAAAGTGGGGGGAGTCAGCCCCAGCATTTT	CASTKSGGSQPQHF
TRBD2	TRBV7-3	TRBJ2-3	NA	TGTGCCAGCAGCCCAGCAGCGGGAGCCTCGGATACGCAGTATTTT	CASSPAAGASDTQYF
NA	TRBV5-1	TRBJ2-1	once	TGCGCCAGCAGCTTGGCCGGGACGCTCCTTTCTGTACAGTTCTTC	CASSLAGTLLSVQFF
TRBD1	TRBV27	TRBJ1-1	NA	TGTGCCAGCAGTCCCTACATTGTACGGGACAGAATGAACACTGAAGCTTTCTTT	CASSPYIVRDRMNTEAFF
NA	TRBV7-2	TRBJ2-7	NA	TGTGCCAGCAGCTTAGTTATGAGCGGACTAAACTACGAGCAGTACTTC	CASSLVMSGLNYEQYF
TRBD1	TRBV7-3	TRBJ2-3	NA	TGTGCCAGCAGCCCGACGGGCAGGGGGGATACGCAGTATTTT	CASSPTGRGDTQYF
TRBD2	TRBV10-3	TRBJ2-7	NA	TGTGCCATCAGTGAACGCGGGGGTTACTCCTACGAGCAGTACTTC	CAISERGGYSYEQYF
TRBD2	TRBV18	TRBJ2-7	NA	TGTGCCAGCTCTCGGGAGGGCTTGACCTACGAGCAGTACTTC	CASSREGLTYEQYF
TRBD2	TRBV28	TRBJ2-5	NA	TGTGCCAGCAGTCCCGGGGGGGCGGGGTACCAAGAGACCCAGTACTTC	CASSPGGAGYQETQYF
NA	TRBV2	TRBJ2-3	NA	TGTGCCAGCGGGACATTTGACACAGATACGCAGTATTTT	CASGTFDTDTQYF
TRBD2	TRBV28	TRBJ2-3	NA	TGTGCCAGCAGTTCCCCGGGACTAGCGGGAGTAGATACGCAGTATTTT	CASSSPGLAGVDTQYF
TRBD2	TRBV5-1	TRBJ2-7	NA	TGCGCCAGCAGCCTCGTTAGCGGGGTGGGCTACGAGCAGTACTTC	CASSLVSGVGYEQYF